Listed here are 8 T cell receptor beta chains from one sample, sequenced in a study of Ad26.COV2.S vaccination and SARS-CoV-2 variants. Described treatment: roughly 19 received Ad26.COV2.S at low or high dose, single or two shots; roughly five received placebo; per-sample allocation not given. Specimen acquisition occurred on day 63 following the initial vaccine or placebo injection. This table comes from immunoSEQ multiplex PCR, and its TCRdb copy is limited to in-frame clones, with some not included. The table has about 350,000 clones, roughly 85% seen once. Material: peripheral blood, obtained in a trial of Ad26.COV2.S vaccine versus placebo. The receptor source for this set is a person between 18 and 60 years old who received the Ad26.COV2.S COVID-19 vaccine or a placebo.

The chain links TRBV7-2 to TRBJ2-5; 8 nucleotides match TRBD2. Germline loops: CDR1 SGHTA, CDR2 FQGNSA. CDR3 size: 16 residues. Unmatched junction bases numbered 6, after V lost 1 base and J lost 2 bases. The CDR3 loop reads CASSLGGAGGQETQYF. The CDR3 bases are TGTGCCAGCAGCTTAGGAGGCGCGGGGGGACAAGAGACCCAGTACTTC.

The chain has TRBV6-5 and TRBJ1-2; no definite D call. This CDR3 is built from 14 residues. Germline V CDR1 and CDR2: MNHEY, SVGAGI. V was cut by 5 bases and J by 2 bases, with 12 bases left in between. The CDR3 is CASSTDVANYGYTF. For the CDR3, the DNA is TGTGCCAGCAGTACAGACGTCGCGAACTATGGCTACACCTTC.

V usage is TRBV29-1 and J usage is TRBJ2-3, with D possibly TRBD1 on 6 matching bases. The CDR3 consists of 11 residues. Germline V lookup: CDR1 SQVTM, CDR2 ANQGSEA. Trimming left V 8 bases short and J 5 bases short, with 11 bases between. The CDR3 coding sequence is TGCAGCACCCAACAGGGAGATACGCAGTATTTT. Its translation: CSTQQGDTQYF.

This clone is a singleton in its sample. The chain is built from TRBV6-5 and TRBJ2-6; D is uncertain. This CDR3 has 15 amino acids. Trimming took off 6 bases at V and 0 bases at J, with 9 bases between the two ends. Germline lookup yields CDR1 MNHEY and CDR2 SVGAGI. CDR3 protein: CASRSLLSGANVLTF. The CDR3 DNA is TGTGCCAGCAGATCGTTACTCTCTGGGGCCAACGTCCTGACTTTC.

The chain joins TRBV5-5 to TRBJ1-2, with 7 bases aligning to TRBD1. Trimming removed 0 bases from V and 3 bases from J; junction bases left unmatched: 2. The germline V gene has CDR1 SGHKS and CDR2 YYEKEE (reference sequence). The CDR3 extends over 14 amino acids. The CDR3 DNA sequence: TGTGCCAGCAGCTTGGTAGGGACAGACTATGGCTACACCTTC. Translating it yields CASSLVGTDYGYTF.

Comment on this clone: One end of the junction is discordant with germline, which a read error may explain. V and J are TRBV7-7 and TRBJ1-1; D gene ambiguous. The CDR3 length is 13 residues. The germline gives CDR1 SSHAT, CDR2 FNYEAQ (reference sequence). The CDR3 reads CASSLGFNTEAFF. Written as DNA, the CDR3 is TGTGCTAGCAGCTTGGGGTTTAACACTGAAGCTTTCTTT.

The CDR3 nucleotides are TGTGCCAGCAGCCAAGCATATCGGGGCCCGGAGACCCAGTACTTC. It is translated as CASSQAYRGPETQYF. The rearrangement links TRBV14 to TRBJ2-5; tentatively, D is TRBD1 or TRBD2 (5 bases each). Looked up from germline, CDR1 is SGHDN and CDR2 is FVKESK. V dropped 1 base and J dropped 5 bases, with 14 bases sitting between them. There are 15 residues in the CDR3. The entire variable domain, with the rest obtained from reference TRBV14 and TRBJ2-5, is as follows: EAGVTQFPSHSVIEKGQTVTLRCDPISGHDNLYWYRRVMGKEIKFLLHFVKESKQDESGMPNNRFLAERTGGTYSTLKVQPAELEDSGVYFCASSQAYRGPETQYFGPGTRLLVL.

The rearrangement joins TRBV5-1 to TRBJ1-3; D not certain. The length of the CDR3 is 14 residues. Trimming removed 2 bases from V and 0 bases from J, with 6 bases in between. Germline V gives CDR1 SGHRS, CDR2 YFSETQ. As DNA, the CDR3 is TGCGCCAGCAGCTTCTTCGTCTCTGGAAACACCATATATTTT. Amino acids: CASSFFVSGNTIYF.